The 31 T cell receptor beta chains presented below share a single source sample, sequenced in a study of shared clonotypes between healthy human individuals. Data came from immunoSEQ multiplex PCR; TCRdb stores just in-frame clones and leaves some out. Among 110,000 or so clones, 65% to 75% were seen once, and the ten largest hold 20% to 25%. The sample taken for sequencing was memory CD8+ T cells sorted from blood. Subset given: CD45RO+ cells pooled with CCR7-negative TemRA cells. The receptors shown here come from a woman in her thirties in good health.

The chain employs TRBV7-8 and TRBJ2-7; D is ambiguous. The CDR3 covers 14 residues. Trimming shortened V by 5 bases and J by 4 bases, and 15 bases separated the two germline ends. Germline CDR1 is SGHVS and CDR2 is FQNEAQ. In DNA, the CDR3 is TGTGCCAGCAGCCCCGGTGGCAGATCTTACGAGCAGTACTTC. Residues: CASSPGGRSYEQYF. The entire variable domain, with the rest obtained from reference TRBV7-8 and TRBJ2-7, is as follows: GAGVSQSPRYKVAKRGQDVALRCDPISGHVSLFWYQQALGQGPEFLTYFQNEAQLDKSGLPSDRFFAERPEGSVSTLKIQRTQQEDSAVYLCASSPGGRSYEQYFGPGTRLTVT.

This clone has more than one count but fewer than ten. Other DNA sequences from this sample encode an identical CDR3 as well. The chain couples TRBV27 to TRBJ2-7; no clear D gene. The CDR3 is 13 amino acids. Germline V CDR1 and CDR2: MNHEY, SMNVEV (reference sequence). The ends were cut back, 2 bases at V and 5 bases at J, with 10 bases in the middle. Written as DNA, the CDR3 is TGTGCCAGCAGTTTAATTAGGGAAGACGAGCAGTACTTC. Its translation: CASSLIREDEQYF.

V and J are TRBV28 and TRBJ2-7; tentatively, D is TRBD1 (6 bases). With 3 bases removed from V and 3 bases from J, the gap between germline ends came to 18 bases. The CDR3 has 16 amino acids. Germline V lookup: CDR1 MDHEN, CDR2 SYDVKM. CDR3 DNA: TGTGCCAGCAGTTTCACTATTTTGGGACAAGACTACGAGCAGTACTTC. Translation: CASSFTILGQDYEQYF.

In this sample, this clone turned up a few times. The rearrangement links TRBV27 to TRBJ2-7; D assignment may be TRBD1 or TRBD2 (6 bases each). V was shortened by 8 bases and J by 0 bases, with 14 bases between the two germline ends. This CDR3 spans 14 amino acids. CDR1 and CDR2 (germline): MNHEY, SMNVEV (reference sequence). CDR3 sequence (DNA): TGTGCCAGCGGGCCGGGGGCCAGCTCCTACGAGCAGTACTTC. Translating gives CASGPGASSYEQYF.

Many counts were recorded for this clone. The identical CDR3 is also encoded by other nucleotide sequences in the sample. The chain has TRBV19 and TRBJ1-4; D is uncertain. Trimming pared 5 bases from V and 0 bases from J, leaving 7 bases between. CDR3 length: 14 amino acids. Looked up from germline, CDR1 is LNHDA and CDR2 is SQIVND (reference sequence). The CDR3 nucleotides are TGTGCCAGTAGTCCACGGGCAACTAATGAAAAACTGTTTTTT. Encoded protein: CASSPRATNEKLFF.

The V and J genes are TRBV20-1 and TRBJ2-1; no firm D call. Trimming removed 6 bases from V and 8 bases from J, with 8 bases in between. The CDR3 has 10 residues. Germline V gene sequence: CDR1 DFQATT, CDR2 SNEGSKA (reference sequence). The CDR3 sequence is CSATWDEQFF. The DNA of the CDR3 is TGCAGTGCAACCTGGGATGAGCAGTTCTTC.

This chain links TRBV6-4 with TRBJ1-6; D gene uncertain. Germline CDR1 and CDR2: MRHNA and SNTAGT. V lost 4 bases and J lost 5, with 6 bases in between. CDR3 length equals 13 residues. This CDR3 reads CASSAGDNSPLHF. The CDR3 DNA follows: TGTGCCAGCAGTGCTGGGGATAATTCACCCCTCCACTTT.

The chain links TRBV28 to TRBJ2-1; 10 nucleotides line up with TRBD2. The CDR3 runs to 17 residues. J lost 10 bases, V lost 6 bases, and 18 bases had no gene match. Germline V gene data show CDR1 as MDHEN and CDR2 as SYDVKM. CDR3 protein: CASRRPIRGLASHEQFF. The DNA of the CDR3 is TGTGCCAGCAGGCGACCAATCCGGGGACTAGCGTCGCACGAGCAGTTCTTC.

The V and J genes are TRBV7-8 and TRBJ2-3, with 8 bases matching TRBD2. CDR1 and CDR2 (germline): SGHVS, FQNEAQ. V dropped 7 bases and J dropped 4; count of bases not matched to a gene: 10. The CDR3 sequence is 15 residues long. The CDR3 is CASIPSGGPSDTQYF. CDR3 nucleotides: TGTGCCAGCATCCCCTCGGGAGGGCCATCAGATACGCAGTATTTT.

CDR3 amino acids: CASSFSAWGRRSSYEQYF. CDR3 nucleotide sequence: TGTGCCAGCAGTTTTAGCGCGTGGGGGCGAAGGAGCTCCTACGAGCAGTACTTC. The V and J genes are TRBV28 and TRBJ2-7; the D gene is possibly TRBD1 (6 bases). Germline CDR1 reads MDHEN; CDR2 reads SYDVKM. This CDR3 is built from 18 residues. V was clipped by 3 bases and J by 0 bases, with 21 bases between them.

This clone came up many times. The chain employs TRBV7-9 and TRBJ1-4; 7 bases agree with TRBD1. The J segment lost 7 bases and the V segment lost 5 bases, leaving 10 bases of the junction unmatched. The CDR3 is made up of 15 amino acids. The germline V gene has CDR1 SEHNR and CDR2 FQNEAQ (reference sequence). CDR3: CASSRGTEDVEKLFF. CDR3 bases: TGTGCCAGCAGCCGAGGGACAGAGGACGTTGAAAAACTGTTTTTT. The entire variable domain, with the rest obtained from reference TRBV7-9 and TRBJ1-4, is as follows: DTGVSQNPRHKITKRGQNVTFRCDPISEHNRLYWYRQTLGQGPEFLTYFQNEAQLEKSRLLSDRFSAERPKGSFSTLEIQRTEQGDSAMYLCASSRGTEDVEKLFFGSGTQLSVL.

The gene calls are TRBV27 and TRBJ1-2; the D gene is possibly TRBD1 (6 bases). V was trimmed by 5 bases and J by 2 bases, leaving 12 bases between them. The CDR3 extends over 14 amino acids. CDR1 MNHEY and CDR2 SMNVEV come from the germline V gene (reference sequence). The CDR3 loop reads CASSHGGANYGYTF. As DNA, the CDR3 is TGTGCCAGCAGTCACGGGGGGGCAAACTATGGCTACACCTTC.

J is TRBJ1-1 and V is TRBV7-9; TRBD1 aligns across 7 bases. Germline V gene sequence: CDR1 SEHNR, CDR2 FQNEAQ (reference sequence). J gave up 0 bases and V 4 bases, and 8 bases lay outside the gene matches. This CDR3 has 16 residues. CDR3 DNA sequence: TGTGCCAGCAGCTACAGGGCGACAGGGTTGAACACTGAAGCTTTCTTT. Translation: CASSYRATGLNTEAFF.

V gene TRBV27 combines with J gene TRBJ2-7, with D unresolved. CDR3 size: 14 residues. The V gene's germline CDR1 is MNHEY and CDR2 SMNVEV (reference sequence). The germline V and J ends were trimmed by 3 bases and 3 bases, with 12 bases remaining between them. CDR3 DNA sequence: TGTGCCAGCAGTTTCTCCCCGACGCGCTACGAGCAGTACTTC. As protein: CASSFSPTRYEQYF.

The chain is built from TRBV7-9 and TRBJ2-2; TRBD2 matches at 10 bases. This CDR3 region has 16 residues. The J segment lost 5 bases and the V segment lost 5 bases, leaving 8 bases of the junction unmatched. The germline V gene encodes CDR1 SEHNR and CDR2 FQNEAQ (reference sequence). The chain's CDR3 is CASSKTRTSGTGELFF. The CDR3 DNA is TGTGCCAGCAGCAAAACCCGGACTAGCGGAACCGGGGAGCTGTTTTTT.

The CDR3 loop reads CASSLALLPEAFF. Written as DNA, the CDR3 is TGTGCCAGCAGCTTAGCCCTCCTGCCTGAAGCTTTCTTT. The V gene is TRBV7-2, the J gene TRBJ1-1; no definite D call. Germline V gene sequence: CDR1 SGHTA, CDR2 FQGNSA. The CDR3 sequence is 13 residues long. V lost 0 bases to trimming and J lost 6 bases, with 8 bases between them.

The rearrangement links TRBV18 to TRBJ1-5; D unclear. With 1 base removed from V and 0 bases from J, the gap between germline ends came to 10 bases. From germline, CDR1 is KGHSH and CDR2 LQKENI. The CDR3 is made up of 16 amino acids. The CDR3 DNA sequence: TGTGCCAGCTCACCACGCGGGATGGATAGCAATCAGCCCCAGCATTTT. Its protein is CASSPRGMDSNQPQHF.

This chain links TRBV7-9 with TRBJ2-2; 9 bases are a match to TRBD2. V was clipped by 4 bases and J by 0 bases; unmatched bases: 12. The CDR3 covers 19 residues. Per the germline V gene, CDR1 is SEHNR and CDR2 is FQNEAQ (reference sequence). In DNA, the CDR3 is TGTGCCAGCAGCTGGAGACTAGCGGTACTCCAAACGAACACCGGGGAGCTGTTTTTT. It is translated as CASSWRLAVLQTNTGELFF.

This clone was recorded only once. The CDR3: CASSLTGQGESGELFF. In DNA form, the CDR3 reads TGCGCCAGCAGCTTAACTGGACAGGGAGAGTCCGGGGAGCTGTTTTTT. This chain joins TRBV5-1 and TRBJ2-2; 8 bases align to TRBD1. V trimming: 2 bases; J trimming: 6 bases; junction bases outside the gene matches: 9. CDR3 size: 16 residues. In germline, CDR1 is SGHRS, CDR2 YFSETQ.

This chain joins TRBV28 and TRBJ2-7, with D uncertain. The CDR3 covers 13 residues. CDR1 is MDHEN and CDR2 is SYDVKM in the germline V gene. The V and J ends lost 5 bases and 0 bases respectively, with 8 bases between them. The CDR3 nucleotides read TGTGCCAGCAGTCCCGGGTCCTCCTACGAGCAGTACTTC. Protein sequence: CASSPGSSYEQYF.

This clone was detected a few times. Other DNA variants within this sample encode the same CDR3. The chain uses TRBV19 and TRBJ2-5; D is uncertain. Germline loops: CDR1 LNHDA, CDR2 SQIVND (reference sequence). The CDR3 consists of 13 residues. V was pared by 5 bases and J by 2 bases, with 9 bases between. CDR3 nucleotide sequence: TGTGCCAGTAGTCCGGCACAGCAAGAGACCCAGTACTTC. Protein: CASSPAQQETQYF.

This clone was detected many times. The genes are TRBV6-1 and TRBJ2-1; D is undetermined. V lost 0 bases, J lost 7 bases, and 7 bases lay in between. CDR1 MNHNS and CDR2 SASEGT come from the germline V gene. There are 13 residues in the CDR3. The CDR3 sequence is CASSEADPNEQFF. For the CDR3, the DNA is TGTGCCAGCAGTGAAGCAGACCCGAATGAGCAGTTCTTC.

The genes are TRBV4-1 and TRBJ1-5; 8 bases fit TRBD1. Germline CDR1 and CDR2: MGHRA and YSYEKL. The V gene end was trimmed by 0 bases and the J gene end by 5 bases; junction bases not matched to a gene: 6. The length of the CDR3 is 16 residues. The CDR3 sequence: CASSQDHGTGYQPQHF. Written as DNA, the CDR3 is TGCGCCAGCAGCCAAGATCACGGGACAGGATATCAGCCCCAGCATTTT.

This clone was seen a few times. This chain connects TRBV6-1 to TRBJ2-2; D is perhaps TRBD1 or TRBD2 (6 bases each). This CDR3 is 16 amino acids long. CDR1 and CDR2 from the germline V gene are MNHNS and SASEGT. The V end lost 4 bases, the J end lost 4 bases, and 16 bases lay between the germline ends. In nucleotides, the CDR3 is TGTGCCAGCAGTGGAGCTGTCGGAGGGGGCACCGGGGAGCTGTTTTTT. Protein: CASSGAVGGGTGELFF.

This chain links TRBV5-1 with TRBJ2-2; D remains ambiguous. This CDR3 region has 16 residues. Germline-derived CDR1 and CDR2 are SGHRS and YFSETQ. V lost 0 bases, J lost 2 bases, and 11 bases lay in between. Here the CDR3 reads CASSLEGSRNTGELFF. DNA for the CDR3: TGCGCCAGCAGCTTGGAAGGGTCCCGAAACACCGGGGAGCTGTTTTTT.

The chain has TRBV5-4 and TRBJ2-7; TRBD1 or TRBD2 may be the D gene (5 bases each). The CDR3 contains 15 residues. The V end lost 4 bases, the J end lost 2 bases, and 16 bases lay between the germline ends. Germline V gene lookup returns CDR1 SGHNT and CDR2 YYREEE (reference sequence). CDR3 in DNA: TGTGCCAGCAGCCCCGGGACCGGCTATCCCTACGAGCAGTACTTC. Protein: CASSPGTGYPYEQYF.

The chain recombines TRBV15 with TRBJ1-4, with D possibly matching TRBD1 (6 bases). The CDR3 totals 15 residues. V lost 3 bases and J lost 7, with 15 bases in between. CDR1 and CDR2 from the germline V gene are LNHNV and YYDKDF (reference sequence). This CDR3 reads CATSSAGQSSEKLFF. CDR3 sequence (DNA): TGTGCCACCAGCAGCGCCGGACAGTCGAGTGAAAAACTGTTTTTT. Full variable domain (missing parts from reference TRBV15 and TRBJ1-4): DAMVIQNPRYQVTQFGKPVTLSCSQTLNHNVMYWYQQKSSQAPKLLFHYYDKDFNNEADTPDNFQSRRPNTSFCFLDIRSPGLGDTAMYLCATSSAGQSSEKLFFGSGTQLSVL.

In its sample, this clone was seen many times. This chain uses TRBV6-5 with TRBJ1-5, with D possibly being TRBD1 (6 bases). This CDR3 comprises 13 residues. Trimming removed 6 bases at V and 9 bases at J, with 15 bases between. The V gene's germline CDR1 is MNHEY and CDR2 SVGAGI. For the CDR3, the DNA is TGTGCCAGCAGCCCACAGGGTGGAAGGCCCCAGCATTTT. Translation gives CASSPQGGRPQHF.

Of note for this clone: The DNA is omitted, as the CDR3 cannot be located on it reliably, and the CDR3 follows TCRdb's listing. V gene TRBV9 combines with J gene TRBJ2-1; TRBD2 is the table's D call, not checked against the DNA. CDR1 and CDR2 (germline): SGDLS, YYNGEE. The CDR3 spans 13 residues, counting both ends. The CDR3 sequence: CASSVAWGTEGFF.

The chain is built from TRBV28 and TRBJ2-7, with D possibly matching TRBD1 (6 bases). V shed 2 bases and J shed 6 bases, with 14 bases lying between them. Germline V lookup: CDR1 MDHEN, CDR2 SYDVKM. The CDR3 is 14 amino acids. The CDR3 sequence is CASSLQDRTGEQYF. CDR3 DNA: TGTGCCAGCAGTTTACAGGACAGAACAGGCGAGCAGTACTTC.

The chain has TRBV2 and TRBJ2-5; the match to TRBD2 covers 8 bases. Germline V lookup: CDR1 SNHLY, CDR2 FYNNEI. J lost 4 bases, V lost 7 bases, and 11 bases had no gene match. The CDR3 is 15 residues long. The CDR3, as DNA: TGTGCCAGCAAAGAAAGCGGGAGCCGTGGAGAGACCCAGTACTTC. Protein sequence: CASKESGSRGETQYF.